The 32 T cell receptor beta chains reported below all come from one sample, sequenced in a study of cytomegalovirus exposure and HLA in healthy donors. Researchers ran the PCR with 60 Vbeta and 13 Jbeta primers. Libraries were prepared by immunoSEQ multiplex PCR; TCRdb keeps only in-frame clonotypes and omits some of them. Among 85,000 to 100,000 clones, around 74% were seen once, and the ten largest hold 7.1%. The sample was PBMCs. These receptors came from a man in his forties in good health and CMV-seropositive.

This clone was observed once. The chain employs TRBV28 and TRBJ2-7; the D gene is possibly TRBD1 (6 bases). CDR3 length equals 12 residues. The germline CDR1 and CDR2 sequences are MDHEN and SYDVKM. V lost 9 bases and J 7 bases, leaving 16 bases between the germline ends. The CDR3 sequence is CASGQTPLEQYF. The CDR3 region has the DNA TGTGCCAGTGGACAGACACCCTTAGAGCAGTACTTC.

The V gene is TRBV9, the J gene TRBJ2-7; maybe TRBD2 (5 bases). The CDR3 is made up of 15 amino acids. Trimming shortened V by 2 bases and J by 4 bases, and 16 bases separated the two germline ends. CDR1 SGDLS and CDR2 YYNGEE come from the germline V gene. The CDR3 region has the DNA TGTGCCAGCAGCGTCTCCCCCTCGCGGGTTTACGAGCAGTACTTC. Its protein is CASSVSPSRVYEQYF.

The genes are TRBV4-1 and TRBJ1-4; a possible D gene is TRBD1 (5 bases). From germline, CDR1 is MGHRA and CDR2 YSYEKL. The CDR3 length is 14 residues. The V and J ends lost 4 bases and 8 bases respectively, with 14 bases between them. CDR3 DNA: TGCGCCAGCAGCCCGGGACTGAAGGGCGAAAAACTGTTTTTT. This gives the protein CASSPGLKGEKLFF.

This chain connects TRBV7-9 to TRBJ1-2; D might be TRBD1 (6 bases). CDR3 length: 13 residues. The germline gives CDR1 SEHNR, CDR2 FQNEAQ (reference sequence). V was cut by 4 bases and J by 1 base, with 7 bases left in between. The CDR3 is CASSSDSNYGYTF. CDR3 DNA: TGTGCCAGCAGCTCGGACAGTAACTATGGCTACACCTTC.

This CDR3 is CAIRGTGGNYGYTF. CDR3 sequence (DNA): TGTGCCATCAGGGGTACGGGGGGTAACTATGGCTACACCTTC. V gene TRBV10-3 combines with J gene TRBJ1-2; maybe TRBD1 (5 bases). Looked up from germline, CDR1 is ENHRY and CDR2 is SYGVKD. V was clipped by 6 bases and J by 1 base, with 12 bases between them. The CDR3 consists of 14 residues.

The chain joins TRBV7-9 to TRBJ2-7; 7 nucleotides agree with TRBD1. Germline V lookup: CDR1 SEHNR, CDR2 FQNEAQ (reference sequence). The CDR3 loop spans 16 amino acids. The ends lost 2 bases at V and 2 bases at J; junction bases unmatched: 9. The CDR3: CASSLTETGIPYEQYF. Here the CDR3 DNA reads TGTGCCAGCAGCTTAACTGAGACAGGGATTCCCTACGAGCAGTACTTC.

The chain employs TRBV7-2 and TRBJ2-5; 7 positions match TRBD2. CDR1 and CDR2 (germline): SGHTA, FQGNSA. The V and J ends lost 5 bases and 5 bases, in that order; junction bases with no gene match: 11. There are 15 residues in the CDR3. CDR3 DNA: TGTGCCAGCAGCCTAGGACTAGTTGAGGCTGAGACCCAGTACTTC. This sequence encodes CASSLGLVEAETQYF.

The genes are TRBV27 and TRBJ2-3, with 7 positions matching TRBD2. V dropped 4 bases and J dropped 1; count of bases not matched to a gene: 2. CDR1 MNHEY and CDR2 SMNVEV come from the germline V gene (reference sequence). This CDR3 is 14 amino acids long. CDR3 nucleotides: TGTGCCAGCAGTTACCTAGCGGGCACAGATACGCAGTATTTT. It yields the protein CASSYLAGTDTQYF.

This sequence joins TRBV28 and TRBJ2-7; 10 nucleotides match TRBD2. Trimming removed 6 bases from V and 4 bases from J; junction bases left unmatched: 9. Germline values: CDR1 MDHEN, CDR2 SYDVKM. The CDR3 is made up of 15 amino acids. The CDR3 loop reads CASRSPSGSGYEQYF. CDR3 nucleotides: TGTGCCAGCAGGTCCCCTAGCGGGAGCGGATACGAGCAGTACTTC.

The rearrangement uses TRBV27 and TRBJ2-5; 9 positions agree with TRBD2. V lost 2 bases to trimming and J lost 2 bases; unmatched junction nucleotides: 9. Per germline, CDR1 MNHEY and CDR2 SMNVEV (reference sequence). The CDR3 is 17 residues long. CDR3 amino acids: CASSLVVSGRNQETQYF. CDR3 nucleotide sequence: TGTGCCAGCAGTTTAGTCGTAAGCGGGAGGAATCAAGAGACCCAGTACTTC.

The rearrangement joins TRBV29-1 to TRBJ1-2, with 8 positions matching TRBD1. The CDR3 contains 13 residues. Trimming took 5 bases from V and 1 from J; bases not matched to a gene: 3. Germline lookup yields CDR1 SQVTM and CDR2 ANQGSEA. CDR3 nucleotides: TGCAGCGTTACAGGGGGTTTTAACTATGGCTACACCTTC. Protein: CSVTGGFNYGYTF.

The count of this clone is one. J is TRBJ2-1 and V is TRBV14; D may be TRBD2 (5 bases). CDR3 length: 12 amino acids. V lost 4 bases, J lost 8 bases, and 9 bases lay in between. CDR1 is SGHDN and CDR2 is FVKESK in the germline V gene. The CDR3 sequence: CASSPGMYEQFF. DNA of the CDR3: TGTGCCAGCAGCCCGGGGATGTATGAGCAGTTCTTC.

The chain couples TRBV7-6 to TRBJ2-3; 8 bases fit TRBD2. Germline CDR1 reads SGHVS; CDR2 reads FNYEAQ. CDR3 length: 15 residues. The junction had 10 bases not matched to a gene; V was cut back by 5 bases and J by 6 bases. The DNA for the CDR3 is TGTGCCAGCAGCCCCCTAGGCGGGAGGAGGGATACGCAGTATTTT. Encoded protein: CASSPLGGRRDTQYF.

This clone was recorded a few times. J is TRBJ2-7 and V is TRBV29-1; 9 bases align to TRBD1. J gave up 4 bases and V 5 bases, and 6 bases lay outside the gene matches. Germline loops: CDR1 SQVTM, CDR2 ANQGSEA. The CDR3 has 13 amino acids. CDR3 loop: CSVYTGGEYEQYF. In nucleotides, the CDR3 is TGCAGCGTTTATACAGGGGGCGAATACGAGCAGTACTTC.

The rearrangement joins TRBV7-9 to TRBJ2-7, with TRBD2 matching over 13 bases. With 5 bases clipped from V and 0 bases from J, the junction kept 4 bases outside the gene matches. The CDR3 length is 16 residues. Per germline, CDR1 SEHNR and CDR2 FQNEAQ (reference sequence). DNA for the CDR3: TGTGCCAGCAGCAAGGGACTAGCGGGGAACTCCTACGAGCAGTACTTC. Encoded protein: CASSKGLAGNSYEQYF.

For this clone: The sample has other DNA sequences that encode this CDR3 too. The J gene is TRBJ1-1, the V gene TRBV5-4; weak D call: TRBD1 (6 bases). The CDR3 covers 15 residues. Germline CDR1 SGHNT, CDR2 YYREEE (reference sequence). V gave up 4 bases and J gave up 0 bases, with 13 bases separating them. The CDR3 coding sequence is TGTGCCAGCAGCCTACCGACAGGAATGAACACTGAAGCTTTCTTT. Protein sequence: CASSLPTGMNTEAFF.

This clone was seen only a few times. V gene TRBV11-2 combines with J gene TRBJ2-7; the D gene is possibly TRBD1 (6 bases). CDR3 length: 14 residues. V lost 2 bases and J lost 6, with 14 bases in between. Looked up from germline, CDR1 is SGHAT and CDR2 is FQNNGV. CDR3 coding DNA: TGTGCCAGCAGCTTACTCTACAGGGAGACCGAGCAGTACTTC. Translated: CASSLLYRETEQYF.

This chain's CDR3 is CASSLGGADGYTF. In nucleotides, the CDR3 is TGTGCCAGCAGCTTGGGGGGGGCAGATGGCTACACCTTC. V is TRBV7-9 and J is TRBJ1-2; a weak D match, TRBD1 (6 bases). The germline V gene encodes CDR1 SEHNR and CDR2 FQNEAQ (reference sequence). CDR3 length equals 13 residues. Trimming left V 3 bases short and J 6 bases short, with 11 bases between.

The chain combines TRBV4-3 with TRBJ1-6, with D unclear. The V gene's germline CDR1 is LGHNA and CDR2 YSLEER. V was trimmed by 1 base and J by 6 bases, leaving 22 bases between them. The CDR3 is 19 amino acids. CDR3 bases: TGCGCCAGCAGCCAAGTCGCTAGCGGAGGCTCCCTACCTAATTCACCCCTCCACTTT. Translated: CASSQVASGGSLPNSPLHF.

This chain connects TRBV10-1 to TRBJ2-1; TRBD2 matches 8 bases. Trimming took 3 bases from V and 2 from J; bases not matched to a gene: 9. Germline V gene lookup returns CDR1 WNHNN and CDR2 SYGVQD (reference sequence). CDR3 size: 17 residues. Here the CDR3 DNA reads TGCGCCAGCAGTGACCTAGCGGGCATGCGGGCCTACAATGAGCAGTTCTTC. The encoded protein is CASSDLAGMRAYNEQFF.

The rearrangement links TRBV5-4 to TRBJ2-3, with 11 bases fitting TRBD2. The CDR3 sequence is 16 residues long. Germline CDR1 reads SGHNT; CDR2 reads YYREEE (reference sequence). V shed 4 bases, J shed 5 bases, and the junction held 9 bases outside the gene matches. Written as DNA, the CDR3 is TGTGCCAGCAGCCCAGTAGCGGGAGGGCCGTTAGATACGCAGTATTTT. It translates to CASSPVAGGPLDTQYF.

This chain joins TRBV2 and TRBJ2-2; 10 nucleotides line up with TRBD2. The CDR3 extends over 15 amino acids. CDR1 is SNHLY, CDR2 FYNNEI, per germline. V gave up 4 bases and J gave up 4 bases; unmatched junction bases: 3. The CDR3 protein is CASSGASGGTGELFF. Written as DNA, the CDR3 is TGTGCCAGCAGTGGGGCTAGCGGGGGCACCGGGGAGCTGTTTTTT.

This clone was seen only a few times. J is TRBJ1-5 and V is TRBV10-1, with TRBD1 identical over 8 bases. The V segment lost 3 bases and the J segment 0 bases; nucleotides outside the gene matches: 10. The CDR3 sequence is 18 residues long. CDR1 is WNHNN, CDR2 SYGVQD, per germline (reference sequence). The CDR3 reads CASSDSRDRSYSNQPQHF. CDR3 DNA: TGCGCCAGCAGTGACTCCCGGGACAGGAGCTATAGCAATCAGCCCCAGCATTTT.

There are a few counts of this clone. The chain links TRBV5-4 to TRBJ1-1; 7 bases line up with TRBD1. Germline CDR1 is SGHNT and CDR2 is YYREEE (reference sequence). The CDR3 is 13 residues long. The trim removed 5 bases at V and 12 bases at J, leaving 13 bases unmatched. CDR3 coding DNA: TGTGCCAGCAGTACTGACAGGGTGACTGGGTCTTTCTTT. Its protein is CASSTDRVTGSFF. Filled out from reference TRBV5-4 and TRBJ1-1, the complete variable domain reads ETGVTQSPTHLIKTRGQQVTLRCSSQSGHNTVSWYQQALGQGPQFIFQYYREEENGRGNFPPRFSGLQFPNYSSELNVNALELDDSALYLCASSTDRVTGSFFGQGTRLTVV.

V is TRBV5-1 and J is TRBJ1-6, with 8 positions matching TRBD1. There are 15 residues in the CDR3. Germline trimming cut 0 bases from V and 5 bases from J; bases unmatched to any gene: 1. Germline V gives CDR1 SGHRS, CDR2 YFSETQ. The CDR3 reads CASSLGTGNNSPLHF. CDR3 DNA sequence: TGCGCCAGCAGCTTGGGGACAGGGAATAATTCACCCCTCCACTTT.

The chain is built from TRBV19 and TRBJ2-5; 8 nucleotides line up with TRBD1. The DNA end lines up better with TRBJ2-7; the J call may be wrong. This CDR3 region has 14 residues. Germline CDR1 and CDR2: LNHDA and SQIVND (reference sequence). CDR3 sequence (DNA): TGTGCCAGTAGTATCAGGGGGCCGTCCAACGAGCAGTACTTC. Amino acid sequence: CASSIRGPSNEQYF.

In its sample, this clone was seen once. J is TRBJ2-5 and V is TRBV6-1; D remains unclear. Germline V gene data show CDR1 as MNHNS and CDR2 as SASEGT. Trimming left V 8 bases short and J 5 bases short, with 12 bases between. The CDR3 loop spans 12 amino acids. This CDR3 is CASSVRVETQYF. For the CDR3, the DNA is TGTGCCAGCTCTGTTCGCGTGGAGACCCAGTACTTC.

J is TRBJ2-3 and V is TRBV4-3; the match to TRBD1 covers 11 bases. CDR1 LGHNA and CDR2 YSLEER come from the germline V gene. This CDR3 has 19 residues. Trimming at V came to 0 bases and at J to 1 base, leaving 9 bases not matched to a gene. The CDR3 DNA reads TGCGCCAGCAGCCAAGAGGGACAGGGGGTAGGTTACGGCACAGATACGCAGTATTTT. Its translation is CASSQEGQGVGYGTDTQYF.

This chain uses TRBV4-2 with TRBJ1-5; D possibly corresponds to TRBD1 (5 bases). Germline CDR1 is LGHNA and CDR2 is YNFKEQ. The CDR3 runs to 17 residues. V lost 0 bases and J 4 bases, leaving 16 bases between the germline ends. CDR3 DNA: TGTGCCAGCAGCCAAGATGGGGCCGTCGGGGGGAATCAGCCCCAGCATTTT. Translation gives CASSQDGAVGGNQPQHF.

This rearrangement joins TRBV7-2 to TRBJ2-7; D gene uncertain. V lost 4 bases and J lost 7, with 11 bases in between. Per the germline V gene, CDR1 is SGHTA and CDR2 is FQGNSA. This CDR3 is built from 12 residues. CDR3 DNA: TGTGCCAGCAGCTCCACTAACCTGGAGCAGTACTTC. Its protein product is CASSSTNLEQYF.

This sequence joins TRBV6-1 and TRBJ2-7, with a tentative D call TRBD1 (5 bases). The germline V and J ends were trimmed by 5 bases and 7 bases, with 18 bases remaining between them. The germline gives CDR1 MNHNS, CDR2 SASEGT. The length of the CDR3 is 14 residues. For the CDR3, the DNA is TGTGCCAGCAGTCCGACAGCCTACGGAGAAGAGCAGTACTTC. It encodes CASSPTAYGEEQYF.

The chain carries TRBV5-1 and TRBJ1-2; TRBD1 is a possible D gene (5 bases). Germline V CDR1 and CDR2: SGHRS, YFSETQ. The V end was cut by 4 bases, the J end by 6 bases, with 13 bases between. The CDR3 loop spans 13 amino acids. The CDR3 DNA reads TGCGCCAGCAGCCACGAGACAGCAGATGGCTACACCTTC. Protein: CASSHETADGYTF. The full variable domain, in which reference TRBV5-1 and TRBJ1-2 provide the parts outside the CDR3, is KAGVTQTPRYLIKTRGQQVTLSCSPISGHRSVSWYQQTPGQGLQFLFEYFSETQRNKGNFPGRFSGRQFSNSRSEMNVSTLELGDSALYLCASSHETADGYTFGSGTRLTVV.